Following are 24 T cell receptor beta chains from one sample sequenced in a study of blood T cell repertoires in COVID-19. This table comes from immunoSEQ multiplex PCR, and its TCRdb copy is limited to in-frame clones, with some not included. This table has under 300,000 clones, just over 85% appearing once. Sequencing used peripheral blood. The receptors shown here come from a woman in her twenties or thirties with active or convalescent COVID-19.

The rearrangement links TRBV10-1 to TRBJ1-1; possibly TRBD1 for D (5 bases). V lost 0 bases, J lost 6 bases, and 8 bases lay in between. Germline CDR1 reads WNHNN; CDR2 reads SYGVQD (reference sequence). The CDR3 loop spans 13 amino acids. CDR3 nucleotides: TGCGCCAGCAGTGAGTCAGGGGTCGCTGAAGCTTTCTTT. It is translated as CASSESGVAEAFF.

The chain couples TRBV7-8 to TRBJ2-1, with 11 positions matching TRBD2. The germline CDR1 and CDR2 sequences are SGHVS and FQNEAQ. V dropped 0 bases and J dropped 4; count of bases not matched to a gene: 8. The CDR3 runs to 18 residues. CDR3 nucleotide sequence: TGTGCCAGCAGCTTAGCGGGGCTCACTAGCGGGGGTTACAATGAGCAGTTCTTC. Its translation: CASSLAGLTSGGYNEQFF. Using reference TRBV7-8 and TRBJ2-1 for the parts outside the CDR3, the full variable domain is GAGVSQSPRYKVAKRGQDVALRCDPISGHVSLFWYQQALGQGPEFLTYFQNEAQLDKSGLPSDRFFAERPEGSVSTLKIQRTQQEDSAVYLCASSLAGLTSGGYNEQFFGPGTRLTVL.

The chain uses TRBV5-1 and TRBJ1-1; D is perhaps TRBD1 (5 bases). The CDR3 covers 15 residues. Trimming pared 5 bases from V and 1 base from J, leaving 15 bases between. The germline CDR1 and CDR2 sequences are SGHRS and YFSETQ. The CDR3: CASRISLGANTEAFF. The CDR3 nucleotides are TGCGCCAGCAGAATTTCCCTAGGGGCGAACACTGAAGCTTTCTTT.

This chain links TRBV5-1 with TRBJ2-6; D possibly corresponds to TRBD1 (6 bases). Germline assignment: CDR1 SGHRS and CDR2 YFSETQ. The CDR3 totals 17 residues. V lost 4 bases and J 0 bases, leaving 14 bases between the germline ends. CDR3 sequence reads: CASSVQGFNSGANVLTF. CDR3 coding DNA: TGCGCCAGCAGCGTACAGGGATTTAACTCTGGGGCCAACGTCCTGACTTTC.

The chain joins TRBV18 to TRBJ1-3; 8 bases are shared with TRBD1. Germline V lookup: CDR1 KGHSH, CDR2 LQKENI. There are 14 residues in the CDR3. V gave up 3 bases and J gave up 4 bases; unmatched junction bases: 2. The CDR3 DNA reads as TGTGCCAGCTCACCCCAGGGGGCCGGAAACACCATATATTTT. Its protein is CASSPQGAGNTIYF. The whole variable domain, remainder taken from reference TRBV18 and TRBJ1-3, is NAGVMQNPRHLVRRRGQEARLRCSPMKGHSHVYWYRQLPEEGLKFMVYLQKENIIDESGMPKERFSAEFPKEGPSILRIQQVVRGDSAAYFCASSPQGAGNTIYFGEGSWLTVV.

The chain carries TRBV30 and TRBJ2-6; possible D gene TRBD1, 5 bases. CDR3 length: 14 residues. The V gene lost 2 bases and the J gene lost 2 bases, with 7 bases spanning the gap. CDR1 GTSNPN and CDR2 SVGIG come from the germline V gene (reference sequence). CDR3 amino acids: CAWSKGAGANVLTF. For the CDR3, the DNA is TGTGCCTGGAGTAAAGGGGCTGGGGCCAACGTCCTGACTTTC.

The CDR3 protein is CASSLGQGNYGYTF. The CDR3 DNA reads TGTGCCAGCAGCTTAGGCCAGGGAAACTATGGCTACACCTTC. V is TRBV13 and J is TRBJ1-2; tentative D call: TRBD1 (5 bases). Per germline, CDR1 PRHDT and CDR2 FYEKMQ (reference sequence). The germline V and J ends were trimmed by 0 bases and 2 bases, with 7 bases remaining between them. The CDR3 has 14 amino acids.

This CDR3 reads CASSWGEGDQPQHF. The CDR3, as DNA: TGCGCCAGCAGCTGGGGAGAAGGTGATCAGCCCCAGCATTTT. The gene calls are TRBV5-1 and TRBJ1-5; D call uncertain. The CDR3 consists of 14 residues. V gave up 3 bases and J gave up 5 bases, with 12 bases separating them. CDR1 and CDR2 from the germline V gene are SGHRS and YFSETQ.

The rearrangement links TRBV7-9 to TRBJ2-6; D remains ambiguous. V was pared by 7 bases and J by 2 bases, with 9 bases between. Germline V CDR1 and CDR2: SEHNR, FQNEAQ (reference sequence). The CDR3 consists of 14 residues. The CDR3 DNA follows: TGTGCCAGCACGTTGCGCGCTGGGGCCAACGTCCTGACTTTC. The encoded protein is CASTLRAGANVLTF.

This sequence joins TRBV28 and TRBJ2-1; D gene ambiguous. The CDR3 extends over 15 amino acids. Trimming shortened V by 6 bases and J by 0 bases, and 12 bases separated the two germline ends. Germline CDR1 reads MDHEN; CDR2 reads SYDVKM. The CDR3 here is CASSHYPSSYNEQFF. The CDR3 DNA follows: TGTGCCAGCAGCCACTATCCAAGCTCCTACAATGAGCAGTTCTTC.

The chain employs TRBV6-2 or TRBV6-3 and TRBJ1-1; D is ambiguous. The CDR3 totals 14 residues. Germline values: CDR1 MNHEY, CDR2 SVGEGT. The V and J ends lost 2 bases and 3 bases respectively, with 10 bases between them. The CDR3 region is CASSYGVADTEAFF. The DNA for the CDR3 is TGTGCCAGCAGTTACGGAGTTGCGGACACTGAAGCTTTCTTT.

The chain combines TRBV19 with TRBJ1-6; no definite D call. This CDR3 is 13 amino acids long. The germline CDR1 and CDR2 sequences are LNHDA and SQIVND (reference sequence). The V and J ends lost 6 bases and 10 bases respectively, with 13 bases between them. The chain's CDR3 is CASRGTVGSPLHF. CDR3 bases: TGTGCCAGTAGGGGCACCGTAGGATCACCCCTCCACTTT.

The CDR3 DNA reads TGTGCCAGCAGCTTTTCCGGTCGGTATAATTCACCCCTCCACTTT. Its protein product is CASSFSGRYNSPLHF. J is TRBJ1-6 and V is TRBV5-6; D not resolved. Germline V CDR1 and CDR2: SGHDT, YYEEEE. V was pared by 2 bases and J by 4 bases, with 10 bases between. The CDR3 length is 15 residues.

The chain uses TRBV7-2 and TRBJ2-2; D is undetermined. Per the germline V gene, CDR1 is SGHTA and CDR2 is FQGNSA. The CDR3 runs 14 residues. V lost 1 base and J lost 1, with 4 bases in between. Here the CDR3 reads CASSLVQNTGELFF. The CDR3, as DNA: TGTGCCAGCAGCTTAGTACAGAACACCGGGGAGCTGTTTTTT.

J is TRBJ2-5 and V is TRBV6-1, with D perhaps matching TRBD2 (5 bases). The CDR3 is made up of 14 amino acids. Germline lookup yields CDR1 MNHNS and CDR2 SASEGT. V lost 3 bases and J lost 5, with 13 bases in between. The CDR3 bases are TGTGCCAGCAGTGACCGGGGATCTCGGGAGACCCAGTACTTC. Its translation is CASSDRGSRETQYF.

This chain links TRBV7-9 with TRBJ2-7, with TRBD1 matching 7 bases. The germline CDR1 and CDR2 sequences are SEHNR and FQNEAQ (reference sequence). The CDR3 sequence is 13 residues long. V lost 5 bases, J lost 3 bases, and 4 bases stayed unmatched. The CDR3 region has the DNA TGTGCCAGCAGCCCCGGGACAGTCTACGAGCAGTACTTC. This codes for CASSPGTVYEQYF. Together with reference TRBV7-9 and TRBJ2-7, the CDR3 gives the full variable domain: DTGVSQNPRHKITKRGQNVTFRCDPISEHNRLYWYRQTLGQGPEFLTYFQNEAQLEKSRLLSDRFSAERPKGSFSTLEIQRTEQGDSAMYLCASSPGTVYEQYFGPGTRLTVT.

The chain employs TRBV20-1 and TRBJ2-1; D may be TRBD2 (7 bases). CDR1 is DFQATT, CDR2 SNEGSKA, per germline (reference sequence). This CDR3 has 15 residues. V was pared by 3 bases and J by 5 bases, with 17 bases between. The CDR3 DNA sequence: TGCAGTGCTAGTTGGGGGGGCACTAACCACAATGAGCAGTTCTTC. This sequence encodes CSASWGGTNHNEQFF.

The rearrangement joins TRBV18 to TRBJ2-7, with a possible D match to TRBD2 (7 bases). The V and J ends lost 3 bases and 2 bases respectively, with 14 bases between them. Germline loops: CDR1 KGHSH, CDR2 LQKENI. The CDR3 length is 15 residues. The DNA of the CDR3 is TGTGCCAGCTCACCCTCAGGCGGGGGCACCTACGAGCAGTACTTC. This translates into CASSPSGGGTYEQYF.

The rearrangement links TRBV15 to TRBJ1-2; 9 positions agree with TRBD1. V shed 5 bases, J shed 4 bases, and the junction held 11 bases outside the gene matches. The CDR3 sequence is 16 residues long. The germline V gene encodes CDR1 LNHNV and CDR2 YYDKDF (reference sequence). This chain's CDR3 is CATSERHRGRVYGYTF. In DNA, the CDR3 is TGTGCCACCAGCGAGAGGCACAGGGGGCGCGTCTATGGCTACACCTTC.

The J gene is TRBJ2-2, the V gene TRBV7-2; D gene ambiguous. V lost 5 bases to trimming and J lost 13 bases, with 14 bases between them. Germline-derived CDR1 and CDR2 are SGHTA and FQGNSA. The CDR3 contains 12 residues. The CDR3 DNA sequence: TGTGCCAGCAGCCTAATGTTCGGTGCGCTGTTTTTT. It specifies CASSLMFGALFF.

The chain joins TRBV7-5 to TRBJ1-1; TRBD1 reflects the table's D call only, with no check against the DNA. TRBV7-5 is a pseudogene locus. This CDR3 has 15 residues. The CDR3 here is CARSWADRCGTEAFF. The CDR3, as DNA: TGTGCCAGAAGCTGGGCAGACAGGTGCGGAACTGAAGCTTTCTTT.

CDR3 residues: CASSLGQGGPLHF. The CDR3 nucleotides are TGTGCCAGCAGCTTGGGACAGGGGGGACCCCTCCACTTT. The V and J genes are TRBV7-9 and TRBJ1-6, with 11 nucleotides matching TRBD1. Trimming took 3 bases from V and 12 from J; bases not matched to a gene: 1. Germline lookup yields CDR1 SEHNR and CDR2 FQNEAQ (reference sequence). The CDR3 loop spans 13 amino acids. The whole variable domain, filled in from reference TRBV7-9 and TRBJ1-6, reads DTGVSQNPRHKITKRGQNVTFRCDPISEHNRLYWYRQTLGQGPEFLTYFQNEAQLEKSRLLSDRFSAERPKGSFSTLEIQRTEQGDSAMYLCASSLGQGGPLHFGNGTRLTVT.

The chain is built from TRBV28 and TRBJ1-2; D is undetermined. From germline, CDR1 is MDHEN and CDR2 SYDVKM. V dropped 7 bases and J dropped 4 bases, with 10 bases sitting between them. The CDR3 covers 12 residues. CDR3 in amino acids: CASTSGSYGYTF. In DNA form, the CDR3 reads TGTGCCAGCACTTCGGGGTCCTATGGCTACACCTTC.

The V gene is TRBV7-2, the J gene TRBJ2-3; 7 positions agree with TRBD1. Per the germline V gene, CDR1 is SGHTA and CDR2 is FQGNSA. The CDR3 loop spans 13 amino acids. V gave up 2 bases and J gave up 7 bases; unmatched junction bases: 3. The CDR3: CASSLNRGHTQYF. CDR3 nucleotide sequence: TGTGCCAGCAGCTTAAACAGGGGTCATACGCAGTATTTT.